This entry concerns a single TCR beta chain. The record originates from a study of blood T cell repertoires in COVID-19. Study-wide background: The United States, Italy and Spain provided the acute and convalescent COVID-19 samples. T cells, B-cell-depleted T cells, or PBMCs provided the cDNA or gDNA that served as material.

Seattle participants joined during active infection and were tracked over time. Authors' analysis steps: Reference gene primer amplification yielded estimated nucleated cell counts. Clones were read by immunoSEQ multiplex PCR, and TCRdb kept only the in-frame ones, dropping some. V and J calls and clone size are as listed in that table; D and trimming were resolved from the DNA. This sample has about 390,000 clones, with over 75% found just once. Germline assignment: CDR1 LGHDT and CDR2 YNNKEL (reference sequence). The CDR3 has 14 residues. Trimming removed 6 bases from V and 7 bases from J; junction bases left unmatched: 6.

The V call is TRBV3-1 (or the pseudogene TRBV3-2), the J call TRBJ1-4; TRBD1 agrees at 9 bases. This sequence originates from a woman aged 60-75 years with COVID-19, enrolled during active disease. What was sequenced was peripheral blood. The chain's CDR3 is CASRRTGAAEKLFF. The CDR3 region has the DNA TGTGCCAGCAGACGGACAGGGGCGGCTGAAAAACTGTTTTTT.